These 3 T cell receptor beta chains were sequenced from one sample in a study of TIL therapy for anti-PD-1-resistant metastatic lung cancer (dated by TCRdb to the early 2020s). The time point label corresponds to: pre-treatment sample, taken before nivolumab and TIL therapy. TCR beta CDR3 regions were amplified from genomic DNA with the immunoSEQ v3 hsTCRB kit using bias-controlled multiplex PCR. Not all clones reach the TCRdb copy of this immuneACCESS table, which keeps in-frame sequences only. Checked studies attribute under half of the gap to unresolved V genes and leave the rest unexplained. This sample comprises about 50,000 clones, 79% of them detected only once. The ten top clones hold more than 4.5% of the sample. The specimen was blood, collected at baseline. The source is a woman aged 30 to 85 with non-small cell lung cancer.

This sequence joins TRBV4-1 and TRBJ1-1, with TRBD1 matching 11 bases. V shed 2 bases, J shed 6 bases, and the junction held 11 bases outside the gene matches. This CDR3 region has 17 residues. Germline-derived CDR1 and CDR2 are MGHRA and YSYEKL. The CDR3 DNA reads TGCGCCAGCAGCCAATACACACCTCCGGGACAGGGGGCTGAAGCTTTCTTT. Amino acids: CASSQYTPPGQGAEAFF.

This clone was counted a single time. The chain joins TRBV5-1 to TRBJ2-1; 8 nucleotides line up with TRBD1. The length of the CDR3 is 15 residues. V trimming: 0 bases; J trimming: 12 bases; junction bases outside the gene matches: 11. CDR1 is SGHRS, CDR2 YFSETQ, per germline. DNA for the CDR3: TGCGCCAGCAGCTTGGATGGGGGAGGAGGGACAGGGCAGTTCTTC. Residues: CASSLDGGGGTGQFF.

The chain joins TRBV9 to TRBJ1-6, with 8 bases aligning to TRBD1. The germline V gene encodes CDR1 SGDLS and CDR2 YYNGEE. The CDR3 covers 15 residues. Trimming at V came to 4 bases and at J to 9 bases, leaving 9 bases not matched to a gene. The chain's CDR3 is CASSQGQVRGSPLHF. The CDR3, as DNA: TGTGCCAGCAGCCAGGGACAGGTTAGAGGTTCACCCCTCCACTTT.